This T cell receptor (beta chain) was captured by sequencing in a study of OX40 agonist ivuxolimab in advanced cancers. In terms of the full investigation: The costimulatory receptor OX40 (CD134) was targeted by ivuxolimab, a fully human IgG2 agonistic monoclonal antibody. Intravenous ivuxolimab was administered to patients every 2 weeks at six dose levels: 0.01, 0.1, 0.3, 1.5, 3 and 10 mg/kg. Among the approximately 50 dose-escalation patients, about 20 had hepatocellular carcinoma, about 15 melanoma, 9 renal cell carcinoma and 9 head and neck cancer. The dose-escalation cohort was 82.7% male with a mean age of about 58 years, ranging from about 23 to 85. Patients were allowed to have had prior anti-PD-1, anti-PD-L1 or anti-CTLA-4 therapy, and 40% of the dose-escalation patients had previously received checkpoint inhibitors. Three dose-escalation patients achieved partial responses, one with hepatocellular carcinoma and two with cutaneous melanoma. The point of sequencing TCRbeta in the periphery was to test whether ivuxolimab changed TCR sequence diversity and drove clonal T-cell expansion. The paper describes the monotherapy dose-escalation part (N of about 47 patients) of the phase I trial of ivuxolimab.

To sequence the TCRbeta CDR3 region, genomic DNA was isolated from the sorted cells. TCRbeta CDR3 regions were sequenced using the immunoSEQ Assay. What TCRdb holds here is the immuneACCESS table cut down to in-frame rearrangements. Part of the clones is not present; checked against another copy, under half of the missing clones reflect an unresolved V gene, and the others are unexplained. Recorded for this sample are about 83,000 clones; roughly 83% of them occurred a single time. The ten biggest clones cover 7.3% of the sample. In the case of this clone: There is no known antigen for this receptor. One base away there is no much larger clone; base qualities are not given.

The paper as a whole reports these results and caveats: Low levels of normalized T-cell clonal expansion were also seen in some patients who did not respond. At doses from 0.1 to 3.0 mg/kg, clonal expansion was seen in both CD4+ and CD8+ blood T cells between baseline and week 6. On average, CD8+ T cells showed more expanded clones than CD4+ T cells after ivuxolimab. Antigen specificity was not determined for the clonally expanded peripheral T cells. In partial responders in the 0.1-3.0 mg/kg groups, normalized peripheral clonal expansion was found to be among the lowest, especially among CD8+ T cells.

The CDR3, from cysteine to phenylalanine, totals 12 residues. Here the CDR3 DNA is all that survives: 36 bases in frame from base 1. V loses 5 bases of germline sequence and J loses 4 bases, and the interval between the two ends is 8 bases. From a lookup of the germline V gene, CDR1 and CDR2 are KGHSH and LQKENI. The trial excluded patients who had a history of autoimmune disease or were on systemic immunosuppression. Peripheral blood for TCR sequencing was drawn from every dose cohort at baseline, at cycle 4 day 1 and at cycle 7 day 1. Samples were obtained from an open-label, multicenter, first-in-human phase I dose-escalation trial of ivuxolimab. The trial enrolled adults with locally advanced or metastatic head and neck squamous cell, hepatocellular, melanoma or renal cell carcinoma. Before TCR sequencing, CD4+ T cells and CD8+ T cells were sorted from peripheral blood as separate populations.

In this chain, TRBV18 is recombined with TRBJ1-1; the D gene remains uncertain. The sequences come from CD4+ or CD8+ T cells sorted from blood, collected in a trial of the OX40 agonist ivuxolimab. The clonotype comes from an adult with an advanced solid tumor such as melanoma, head and neck, liver or kidney cancer. Here is the DNA: TGTGCCAGCTCAACGGGTGGCACTGAAGCTTTCTTT. The translation is CASSTGGTEAFF. When the CDR3 is completed using the reference TRBV18 and TRBJ1-1 genes on either side, the full variable domain is NAGVMQNPRHLVRRRGQEARLRCSPMKGHSHVYWYRQLPEEGLKFMVYLQKENIIDESGMPKERFSAEFPKEGPSILRIQQVVRGDSAAYFCASSTGGTEAFFGQGTRLTVV.